These 18 T cell receptor beta chains were sequenced from one sample in a study of blood T cell repertoires in COVID-19. Profiled with immunoSEQ multiplex PCR; TCRdb holds only in-frame clones, not every one. Of fewer than 200,000 clones listed, more than 60% are singletons. Sequencing was performed on peripheral blood. Receptors originate from a man aged 55 to 69 with acute or convalescent COVID-19.

This clone was detected once. V is TRBV24-1 and J is TRBJ2-7, with TRBD1 matching 9 bases. Germline CDR1 and CDR2: KGHDR and SFDVKD. The CDR3 runs to 16 residues. J was trimmed by 5 bases and V by 5 bases; bases with no gene match: 12. The CDR3 coding sequence is TGTGCCACCAGTGCCGCGGGACAGGGAAGAGTCCACGAGCAGTACTTC. It is translated as CATSAAGQGRVHEQYF.

The chain links TRBV6-6 to TRBJ1-1; no clear D gene. Germline-derived CDR1 and CDR2 are MNHNY and SVGAGI (reference sequence). The V end was cut by 6 bases, the J end by 1 base, with 6 bases between. The CDR3 contains 12 residues. The DNA of the CDR3 is TGTGCCAGCAGCTATAAGAACACTGAAGCTTTCTTT. Its protein product is CASSYKNTEAFF.

This chain uses TRBV19 with TRBJ1-6; D gene uncertain. The germline gives CDR1 LNHDA, CDR2 SQIVND (reference sequence). CDR3 length equals 14 residues. V was trimmed by 3 bases and J by 5 bases, leaving 8 bases between them. The CDR3 reads CASSIGQDNSPLHF. Here the CDR3 DNA reads TGTGCCAGTAGTATTGGGCAGGATAATTCACCCCTCCACTTT.

This chain joins TRBV6-5 and TRBJ2-1, with D unclear. V was shortened by 8 bases and J by 12 bases, with 11 bases between the two germline ends. The CDR3 is 10 residues long. The V gene's germline CDR1 is MNHEY and CDR2 SVGAGI. The chain's CDR3 is CASSGNRQFF. CDR3 nucleotide sequence: TGTGCCAGCTCGGGTAACCGGCAGTTCTTC.

The chain carries TRBV5-1 and TRBJ2-1; 10 bases are shared with TRBD2. The V segment lost 3 bases and the J segment 3 bases; nucleotides outside the gene matches: 3. Germline V lookup: CDR1 SGHRS, CDR2 YFSETQ. This CDR3 comprises 15 residues. As DNA, the CDR3 is TGCGCCAGCAGCTCAGCGGGGGGGCGCTACAATGAGCAGTTCTTC. Protein product: CASSSAGGRYNEQFF.

The chain is built from TRBV15 and TRBJ1-5, with TRBD1 as a possible D gene (5 bases). The CDR3 runs 15 residues. Germline-derived CDR1 and CDR2 are LNHNV and YYDKDF (reference sequence). Trimming took off 0 bases at V and 4 bases at J, with 10 bases between the two ends. The CDR3 DNA reads as TGTGCCACCAGCAGAGATCGGGCAGGGAATCAGCCCCAGCATTTT. This encodes CATSRDRAGNQPQHF.

This clone appeared once. The chain has TRBV6-2 or TRBV6-3 and TRBJ2-7; 10 bases line up with TRBD1. Germline-derived CDR1 and CDR2 are MNHEY and SVGEGT. The V and J ends lost 6 bases and 2 bases, in that order; junction bases with no gene match: 13. There are 17 residues in the CDR3. The CDR3, as DNA: TGTGCCAGCAGCTCCACGCAAGCGGGACAGGGGCCCTACGAGCAGTACTTC. Translated: CASSSTQAGQGPYEQYF.

The table lists this clone with a count of one. This chain links TRBV11-2 with TRBJ2-7; D is possibly TRBD2 (5 bases). This CDR3 is built from 14 residues. The germline V and J ends were trimmed by 1 base and 2 bases, with 9 bases remaining between them. Germline V gives CDR1 SGHAT, CDR2 FQNNGV. CDR3 DNA sequence: TGTGCCAGCAGCTTAGCGGACGGGACCTACGAGCAGTACTTC. This codes for CASSLADGTYEQYF.

The rearrangement joins TRBV27 to TRBJ2-7; 8 bases agree with TRBD1. With 6 bases clipped from V and 4 bases from J, the junction kept 5 bases outside the gene matches. The CDR3 has 13 amino acids. Germline values: CDR1 MNHEY, CDR2 SMNVEV (reference sequence). The DNA of the CDR3 is TGTGCCAGCAGCCTCCAGGGGGCATACGAGCAGTACTTC. The encoded protein is CASSLQGAYEQYF.

The chain joins TRBV4-2 to TRBJ2-1; D may be TRBD2 (6 bases). This CDR3 has 16 amino acids. Germline V gene lookup returns CDR1 LGHNA and CDR2 YNFKEQ. V was cut by 0 bases and J by 0 bases, with 9 bases left in between. The CDR3 coding sequence is TGTGCCAGCAGCCAAGATAAACTAGCCTCCTACAATGAGCAGTTCTTC. The encoded protein is CASSQDKLASYNEQFF.

The DNA of the CDR3 is TGTGCCAGCAGCGGAAGTGGGGGGGGCGACGAGCAGTACTTC. Protein product: CASSGSGGGDEQYF. The chain uses TRBV7-9 and TRBJ2-7; a possible D gene is TRBD2 (7 bases). Germline loops: CDR1 SEHNR, CDR2 FQNEAQ (reference sequence). Trimming removed 5 bases from V and 5 bases from J, with 16 bases in between. CDR3 length: 14 residues.

The V and J genes are TRBV6-6 and TRBJ2-7, with TRBD1 matching 7 bases. V dropped 2 bases and J dropped 0; count of bases not matched to a gene: 1. Germline-derived CDR1 and CDR2 are MNHNY and SVGAGI (reference sequence). This CDR3 is 14 amino acids long. Here the CDR3 DNA reads TGTGCCAGCAGTTACGGACAGGCCTCCTACGAGCAGTACTTC. Translating gives CASSYGQASYEQYF.

The genes are TRBV11-2 and TRBJ2-3, with a possible D match to TRBD2 (5 bases). The V gene lost 5 bases and the J gene lost 3 bases, with 18 bases spanning the gap. This CDR3 comprises 16 residues. CDR1 is SGHAT, CDR2 FQNNGV, per germline. The DNA of the CDR3 is TGTGCCAGCAGCCCTACCAGACGAGGCGGGACAGATACGCAGTATTTT. This translates into CASSPTRRGGTDTQYF.

This chain connects TRBV21-1 to TRBJ2-4; the DNA was not used to check the table's D call, TRBD1. TRBV21-1 is a pseudogene locus. The CDR3 has 12 residues. CDR3 sequence: CASSPKPGGQYF. CDR3 nucleotides: TGTGCCAGCAGCCCTAAGCCAGGGGGTCAGTACTTC.

This rearrangement joins TRBV7-2 to TRBJ2-7; D is undetermined. The ends were cut back, 5 bases at V and 2 bases at J, with 10 bases in the middle. Looked up from germline, CDR1 is SGHTA and CDR2 is FQGNSA. The CDR3 runs to 13 residues. The CDR3 sequence: CASSMTAPYEQYF. Here the CDR3 DNA reads TGTGCCAGCAGCATGACTGCCCCCTACGAGCAGTACTTC.

The chain joins TRBV7-4 to TRBJ2-2; TRBD2 is a possible D gene (5 bases). The CDR3 has 16 amino acids. CDR1 is SGHVT and CDR2 is SQSDAQ in the germline V gene. Trimming stripped 10 bases from V and 2 bases from J, with 20 bases between. The CDR3 DNA is TGTGCCACCCGGTTAGTAGGGAGCGGTAACACCGGGGAGCTGTTTTTT. Protein product: CATRLVGSGNTGELFF.

Comments on this clone: Different DNA sequences within this sample yield the same CDR3. The chain joins TRBV9 to TRBJ2-1; TRBD1 might be the D (6 bases). V lost 0 bases and J 3 bases, leaving 7 bases between the germline ends. The CDR3 is made up of 14 amino acids. Germline-derived CDR1 and CDR2 are SGDLS and YYNGEE. The CDR3 loop is CASSVAGDYNEQFF. The DNA for the CDR3 is TGTGCCAGCAGCGTAGCAGGGGACTACAATGAGCAGTTCTTC. Filled out from reference TRBV9 and TRBJ2-1, the complete variable domain reads DSGVTQTPKHLITATGQRVTLRCSPRSGDLSVYWYQQSLDQGLQFLIQYYNGEERAKGNILERFSAQQFPDLHSELNLSSLELGDSALYFCASSVAGDYNEQFFGPGTRLTVL.

In DNA, the CDR3 is TGTGCCTGGAGAGCTTCCGGGCTCCCGGGGGAGCCCCAGCATTTT. This translates into CAWRASGLPGEPQHF. This sequence joins TRBV30 and TRBJ1-5; D possibly corresponds to TRBD1 (5 bases). V lost 3 bases to trimming and J lost 8 bases, with 20 bases between them. The germline V gene encodes CDR1 GTSNPN and CDR2 SVGIG (reference sequence). The length of the CDR3 is 15 residues.